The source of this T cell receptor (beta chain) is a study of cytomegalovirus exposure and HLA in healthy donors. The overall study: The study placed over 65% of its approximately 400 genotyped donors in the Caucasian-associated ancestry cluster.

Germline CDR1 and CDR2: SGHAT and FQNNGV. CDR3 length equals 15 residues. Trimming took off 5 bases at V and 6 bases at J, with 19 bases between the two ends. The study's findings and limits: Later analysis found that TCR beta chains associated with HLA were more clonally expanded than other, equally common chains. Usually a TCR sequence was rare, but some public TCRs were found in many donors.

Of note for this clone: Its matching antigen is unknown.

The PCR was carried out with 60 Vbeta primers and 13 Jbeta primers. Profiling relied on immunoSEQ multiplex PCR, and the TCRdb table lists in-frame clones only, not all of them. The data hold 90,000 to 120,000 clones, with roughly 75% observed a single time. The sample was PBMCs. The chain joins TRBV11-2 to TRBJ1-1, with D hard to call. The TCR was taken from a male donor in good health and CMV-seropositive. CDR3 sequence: CASSVIGPQPSEAFF. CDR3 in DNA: TGTGCCAGCAGCGTAATCGGCCCACAGCCGTCTGAAGCTTTCTTT.